A single sample is the source of the 24 T cell receptor beta chains below, sequenced in a study of early T cells in non-severe SARS-CoV-2 infection. TCRdb ran MiXCR on the 5' RACE reads and lists one entry per CDR3 protein. The sample yields fewer than 30,000 distinct CDR3 sequences, 4% to 5% seen once. The source material was whole blood. All receptors come from an adult who was a healthcare worker with PCR-confirmed SARS-CoV-2 infection or an uninfected control (not recorded which).

This clonotype has more than one count but fewer than ten. The chain employs TRBV20-1 and TRBJ1-1; maybe TRBD1 (6 bases). The CDR3 consists of 13 residues. Trimming shortened V by 4 bases and J by 1 base, and 10 bases separated the two germline ends. Germline CDR1 DFQATT, CDR2 SNEGSKA (reference sequence). The CDR3 sequence is CSATPTGNTEAFF. CDR3 DNA sequence: TGCAGTGCTACTCCGACAGGGAACACTGAAGCTTTCTTT.

The CDR3 region has the DNA TGTGCCAGCAGGCGGTCGACGGGAGAAAAACTGTTTTTT. Amino acids: CASRRSTGEKLFF. The chain has TRBV7-2 and TRBJ1-4; no firm D call. The CDR3 extends over 13 amino acids. Trimming left V 6 bases short and J 8 bases short, with 13 bases between. Germline V gives CDR1 SGHTA, CDR2 FQGNSA.

This clonotype was detected many times. This chain links TRBV9 with TRBJ2-6; D remains unclear. This CDR3 is built from 13 residues. Deletions cut 6 bases from V and 1 base from J, with 5 bases between. Germline lookup yields CDR1 SGDLS and CDR2 YYNGEE. The CDR3 DNA is TGTGCCAGCACCCCTTCTGGGGCCAACGTCCTGACTTTC. Protein product: CASTPSGANVLTF.

A few counts support this clonotype. J is TRBJ2-2 and V is TRBV5-1; D perhaps matches TRBD1 (6 bases). The CDR3 length is 17 residues. CDR1 and CDR2 (germline): SGHRS, YFSETQ. V was pared by 4 bases and J by 1 base, with 17 bases between. The CDR3 sequence: CASSVTGTRRNTGELFF. The DNA for the CDR3 is TGCGCCAGCAGCGTTACCGGGACACGGAGGAACACCGGGGAGCTGTTTTTT.

This clonotype was observed many times. The V and J genes are TRBV11-1 and TRBJ2-7; 13 nucleotides match TRBD2. The CDR3 extends over 15 amino acids. With V trimmed by 5 bases and J by 4 bases, 5 bases remained unmatched. Germline CDR1 reads SGHAT; CDR2 reads FQDESV (reference sequence). The CDR3 sequence is CASSHGTSGTYEQYF. In nucleotides, the CDR3 is TGTGCCAGCAGCCACGGGACTAGCGGGACGTACGAGCAGTACTTC.

In its sample, this clonotype was seen many times. The CDR3 sequence: CASSSVTGAEDTQYF. The CDR3 DNA reads as TGTGCCAGCAGCTCCGTGACGGGAGCGGAAGATACGCAGTATTTT. J is TRBJ2-3 and V is TRBV7-6, with D possibly matching TRBD2 (6 bases). Deletions cut 4 bases from V and 5 bases from J, with 16 bases between. This CDR3 has 15 amino acids. Germline V gives CDR1 SGHVS, CDR2 FNYEAQ.

There are many counts of this clonotype. J is TRBJ1-6 and V is TRBV10-1; D unclear. There are 13 residues in the CDR3. The germline V and J ends were trimmed by 4 bases and 10 bases, with 11 bases remaining between them. From germline, CDR1 is WNHNN and CDR2 SYGVQD (reference sequence). The CDR3 spells CASSGGIGSPLHF. CDR3 sequence (DNA): TGCGCCAGCAGTGGAGGGATCGGATCACCCCTCCACTTT.

The table lists this clonotype with many counts. The chain joins TRBV6-2 or TRBV6-3 to TRBJ2-7; 7 bases line up with TRBD1. CDR1 MNHEY and CDR2 SVGEGT come from the germline V gene. Trimming removed 6 bases from V and 3 bases from J; junction bases left unmatched: 8. CDR3 size: 14 residues. As DNA, the CDR3 is TGTGCCAGCAGGGCCCAGGGGGTCGACTACGAGCAGTACTTC. Translating gives CASRAQGVDYEQYF.

The chain couples TRBV29-1 to TRBJ2-7; 10 bases line up with TRBD1. Unmatched junction bases numbered 6, after V lost 7 bases and J lost 3 bases. The germline V gene encodes CDR1 SQVTM and CDR2 ANQGSEA. The length of the CDR3 is 13 residues. The CDR3 is CSAGTGALYEQYF. The DNA for the CDR3 is TGCAGCGCCGGGACAGGGGCTCTCTACGAGCAGTACTTC.

Ten or more counts support this clonotype. The chain has TRBV2 and TRBJ2-7; 8 positions agree with TRBD2. CDR3 size: 15 residues. V trimming: 3 bases; J trimming: 6 bases; junction bases outside the gene matches: 10. In germline, CDR1 is SNHLY, CDR2 FYNNEI. The CDR3 nucleotides are TGTGCCAGCAGTGATCCTGGGACTAGTTTGGGCGAGCAGTACTTC. It specifies CASSDPGTSLGEQYF. The entire variable domain, with the rest obtained from reference TRBV2 and TRBJ2-7, is as follows: EPEVTQTPSHQVTQMGQEVILRCVPISNHLYFYWYRQILGQKVEFLVSFYNNEISEKSEIFDDQFSVERPDGSNFTLKIRSTKLEDSAMYFCASSDPGTSLGEQYFGPGTRLTVT.

Many counts were recorded for this clonotype. The chain joins TRBV5-1 to TRBJ2-7; D unclear. Germline loops: CDR1 SGHRS, CDR2 YFSETQ. V was shortened by 0 bases and J by 5 bases, with 9 bases between the two germline ends. This CDR3 has 13 amino acids. The CDR3 is CASSLETPNEQYF. DNA for the CDR3: TGCGCCAGCAGCTTGGAGACACCCAACGAGCAGTACTTC.

This clonotype was recorded many times. The V gene is TRBV7-6, the J gene TRBJ2-5; no clear D. Trimming removed 0 bases at V and 7 bases at J, with 12 bases between. Germline V lookup: CDR1 SGHVS, CDR2 FNYEAQ. The CDR3 extends over 14 amino acids. CDR3 sequence (DNA): TGTGCCAGCAGCTTAGCCCTAAGGGATGCGACCCAGTACTTC. Translation: CASSLALRDATQYF.

This clonotype has just a few counts. The V call is TRBV18, the J call TRBJ1-5; D uncertain. V gave up 2 bases and J gave up 5 bases, with 13 bases separating them. CDR3 length: 15 amino acids. The germline V gene encodes CDR1 KGHSH and CDR2 LQKENI. For the CDR3, the DNA is TGTGCCAGCTCACCAGACTATGTAGCCGATCAGCCCCAGCATTTT. Encoded protein: CASSPDYVADQPQHF. The entire variable domain, with the rest obtained from reference TRBV18 and TRBJ1-5, is as follows: NAGVMQNPRHLVRRRGQEARLRCSPMKGHSHVYWYRQLPEEGLKFMVYLQKENIIDESGMPKERFSAEFPKEGPSILRIQQVVRGDSAAYFCASSPDYVADQPQHFGDGTRLSIL.

Many counts were recorded for this clonotype. DNA for the CDR3: TGTGCCACCTCCGAAGCGGGCTATGGCTACACCTTC. Translating gives CATSEAGYGYTF. The chain employs TRBV24-1 and TRBJ1-2; D gene uncertain. The CDR3 is made up of 12 amino acids. In germline, CDR1 is KGHDR, CDR2 SFDVKD. V gave up 9 bases and J gave up 4 bases, with 11 bases separating them.

This clonotype was seen ten or more times. The chain employs TRBV7-3 and TRBJ2-7, with D perhaps matching TRBD2 (5 bases). Trimming stripped 1 base from V and 6 bases from J, with 22 bases between. This CDR3 contains 17 residues. Germline CDR1 SGHTA, CDR2 FQGTGA. The DNA of the CDR3 is TGTGCCAGCAGCTTAAGACGACTACTGTACGAGCCCGCCGAGCAGTACTTC. Translation: CASSLRRLLYEPAEQYF.

This clonotype came up many times. The chain has TRBV4-2 and TRBJ2-3; TRBD2 agrees at 7 bases. After removal of 0 bases from V and 0 bases from J, the junction contained 6 bases not matched to a gene. The CDR3 consists of 17 residues. Germline V CDR1 and CDR2: LGHNA, YNFKEQ. CDR3 in amino acids: CASSQEGWGGSTDTQYF. Here the CDR3 DNA reads TGTGCCAGCAGCCAAGAAGGATGGGGGGGTAGCACAGATACGCAGTATTTT.

Many counts were recorded for this clonotype. The chain joins TRBV15 to TRBJ2-2; D unclear. CDR3 length: 13 amino acids. Germline V gives CDR1 LNHNV, CDR2 YYDKDF (reference sequence). Trimming stripped 0 bases from V and 6 bases from J, with 5 bases between. The CDR3, as DNA: TGTGCCACCAGCAGAGATCATTCCGGGGAGCTGTTTTTT. Amino acid sequence: CATSRDHSGELFF.

This clonotype was seen ten or more times. No conserved phenylalanine or tryptophan ends this CDR3, so it is likely a read error. No DNA is shown, since the ends of the CDR3 on it are uncertain; the CDR3 is the one TCRdb lists. The chain recombines TRBV5-1 with TRBJ2-3; TRBD2 is the table's D call and was not checked against the DNA. Both ends counted, the CDR3 spans 9 residues. The V gene's germline CDR1 is SGHRS and CDR2 YFSETQ. The CDR3 protein is CASSLTGLS.

This clonotype was observed at least ten times. The chain joins TRBV7-9 to TRBJ1-2, with D possibly matching TRBD1 (5 bases). V lost 4 bases and J 6 bases, leaving 15 bases between the germline ends. Per germline, CDR1 SEHNR and CDR2 FQNEAQ (reference sequence). There are 14 residues in the CDR3. The CDR3 DNA reads as TGTGCCAGCAGCTCTTGGACGGGGGAAGATGGCTACACCTTC. Translated, it gives CASSSWTGEDGYTF.

The chain couples TRBV19 to TRBJ2-7, with TRBD2 matching over 8 bases. Looked up from germline, CDR1 is LNHDA and CDR2 is SQIVND (reference sequence). The ends lost 1 base at V and 3 bases at J; junction bases unmatched: 5. This CDR3 contains 15 residues. CDR3 in amino acids: CASSIGLASLYEQYF. CDR3 in DNA: TGTGCCAGTAGTATAGGACTAGCGAGTCTCTACGAGCAGTACTTC.

This clonotype has a count of ten or more. This chain connects TRBV18 to TRBJ1-1; no clear D. The CDR3 covers 17 residues. Deletions cut 3 bases from V and 1 base from J, with 18 bases between. CDR1 KGHSH and CDR2 LQKENI come from the germline V gene. CDR3 sequence: CASSPLQPGVANTEAFF. For the CDR3, the DNA is TGTGCCAGCTCACCCCTTCAACCGGGAGTGGCGAACACTGAAGCTTTCTTT.

The chain carries TRBV7-9 and TRBJ2-1; D is perhaps TRBD2 (6 bases). This CDR3 comprises 16 residues. Germline V gene sequence: CDR1 SEHNR, CDR2 FQNEAQ (reference sequence). V was pared by 6 bases and J by 0 bases, with 15 bases between. The CDR3 spells CASRSRAGSSYNEQFF. The CDR3 bases are TGTGCCAGCAGAAGCCGTGCGGGAAGCTCCTACAATGAGCAGTTCTTC. The full variable domain, rest sourced from reference TRBV7-9 and TRBJ2-1, is DTGVSQNPRHKITKRGQNVTFRCDPISEHNRLYWYRQTLGQGPEFLTYFQNEAQLEKSRLLSDRFSAERPKGSFSTLEIQRTEQGDSAMYLCASRSRAGSSYNEQFFGPGTRLTVL.

Ten or more counts support this clonotype. V is TRBV12-3 or TRBV12-4 and J is TRBJ2-1, with TRBD2 matching 9 bases. The CDR3 spans 15 residues. The trim removed 6 bases at V and 4 bases at J, leaving 7 bases unmatched. The CDR3 region has the DNA TGTGCCAGCAGACCTCTGGCGGGAGGGTACAATGAGCAGTTCTTC. Protein sequence: CASRPLAGGYNEQFF.

V and J are TRBV21-1 and TRBJ2-7; TRBD1 reflects the table's D call only, with no check against the DNA. TRBV21-1 is given as a pseudogene. The CDR3 contains 16 residues. CDR3 residues: CASSKRSGTGCYEQYF. The CDR3 coding sequence is TGTGCCAGCAGCAAACGGTCTGGGACAGGGTGTTACGAGCAGTACTTC.